This T cell receptor (beta chain) emerged from a study of T cell responses to AZD1222 COVID-19 vaccine. Study-level results: An increase in Spike-specific TCR breadth and depth was observed after two AZD1222 doses. White British donors predominated, females outnumbered males, and clonal diversity was possibly underestimated. Baseline seropositives among AZD1222 recipients totaled only 5 or 6. Repertoire sampling happened only post peak T cell response.

As regards this clone: Its antigen is unknown.

The CDR3 sequence is 13 residues long. The trim removed 7 bases at V and 8 bases at J, leaving 10 bases unmatched. Data came from immunoSEQ multiplex PCR; TCRdb stores just in-frame clones and leaves some out. The data show more than 85,000 clones, around 90% seen once. This clonotype originated in an adult in good health. The J gene is TRBJ1-2, the V gene TRBV12-3 or TRBV12-4; 7 bases are a match to TRBD1. The material sequenced was peripheral blood, taken on day 0 of AZD1222 vaccination. The CDR3 DNA sequence: TGTGCCAGCACCTTAACAGGGGTCCACGGCTACACCTTC. Its protein product is CASTLTGVHGYTF.